The entry below gives a single T cell receptor beta chain sequence along with its context. This CDR3 spans 12 amino acids. CDR1 is MDHEN, CDR2 SYDVKM, per germline. The V and J ends lost 7 bases and 0 bases respectively, with 4 bases between them. The sample comes from a study of Ad26.COV2.S vaccination and SARS-CoV-2 variants. Profiled with immunoSEQ multiplex PCR; TCRdb holds only in-frame clones, not every one. The data contain approximately 400,000 clones, 70% to 90% of them seen just once; the ten biggest clones take up less than 4%. Treatment in this sample: 15 to 20 received Ad26.COV2.S at low or high dose, single or two shots; about 5 received placebo; per-sample allocation not given. Samples were taken on day 63 after the first vaccine or placebo injection.

V gene TRBV28 combines with J gene TRBJ2-1, with no clear D. This sequence originates from a person between 18 and 65 years old who received the Ad26.COV2.S COVID-19 vaccine or a placebo. The sample was peripheral blood, taken in a trial of Ad26.COV2.S vaccine versus placebo. The CDR3 region is CASTHSYNEQFF. The DNA for the CDR3 is TGTGCCAGCACACACTCCTACAATGAGCAGTTCTTC.